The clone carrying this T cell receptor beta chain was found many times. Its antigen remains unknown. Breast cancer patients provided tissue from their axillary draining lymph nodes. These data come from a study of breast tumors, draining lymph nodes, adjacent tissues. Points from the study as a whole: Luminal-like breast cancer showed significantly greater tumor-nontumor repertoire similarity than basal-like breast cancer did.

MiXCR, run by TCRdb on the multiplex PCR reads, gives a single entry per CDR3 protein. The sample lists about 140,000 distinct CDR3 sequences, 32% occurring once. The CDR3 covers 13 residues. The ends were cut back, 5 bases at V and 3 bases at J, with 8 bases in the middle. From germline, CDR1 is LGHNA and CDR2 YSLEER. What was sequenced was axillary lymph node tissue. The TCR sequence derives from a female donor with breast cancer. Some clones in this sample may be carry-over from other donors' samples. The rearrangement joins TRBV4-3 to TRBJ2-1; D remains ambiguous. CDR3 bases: TGCGCCAGCAGCATAGGGCTCTACAATGAGCAGTTCTTC. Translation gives CASSIGLYNEQFF.